These 10 T cell receptor beta chains were all obtained from the same sample, sequenced in a study of identical twins. TCRdb re-called the 5' RACE reads with MiXCR, one entry per CDR3 protein. The sample comprises around 370,000 distinct CDR3 sequences, 8.5% to 10% of which are singletons, and 7.5% to 9.5% rests with the top ten. The sample comprised naive T cells sorted from blood. The receptors stem from a woman between 45 and 65 years old in good health.

The V and J genes are TRBV24-1 and TRBJ2-3, with D possibly TRBD2 on 5 matching bases. V was cut by 3 bases and J by 3 bases, with 12 bases left in between. CDR3 length: 15 residues. CDR1 and CDR2 from the germline V gene are KGHDR and SFDVKD. The CDR3 reads CATSDPSPGTDTQYF. CDR3 sequence (DNA): TGTGCCACCAGTGATCCGTCGCCGGGGACAGATACGCAGTATTTT.

The sample holds a few counts of this clonotype. The J gene is TRBJ2-1, the V gene TRBV3-1; TRBD2 aligns across 7 bases. CDR1 is LGHDT, CDR2 YNNKEL, per germline (reference sequence). Unmatched junction bases numbered 9, after V lost 5 bases and J lost 5 bases. CDR3 length: 15 amino acids. CDR3 in DNA: TGTGCCAGCAGCAGGGCGGGAGCGATTAACAATGAGCAGTTCTTC. Protein: CASSRAGAINNEQFF.

This clonotype was detected many times. This rearrangement joins TRBV5-1 to TRBJ1-1; D unresolved. The germline V gene has CDR1 SGHRS and CDR2 YFSETQ. The germline V and J ends were trimmed by 4 bases and 1 base, with 11 bases remaining between them. The CDR3 sequence is 14 residues long. The CDR3 sequence: CASSIQPSNTEAFF. CDR3 bases: TGCGCCAGCAGCATACAACCTTCGAACACTGAAGCTTTCTTT.

This chain uses TRBV10-3 with TRBJ2-2; 11 bases line up with TRBD2. Germline-derived CDR1 and CDR2 are ENHRY and SYGVKD. The junction had 2 bases not matched to a gene; V was cut back by 6 bases and J by 2 bases. The CDR3 sequence is 15 residues long. The CDR3 bases are TGTGCCATCAGGGGGACTAGCGGTAACACCGGGGAGCTGTTTTTT. It translates to CAIRGTSGNTGELFF.

This clonotype was detected a few times. This sequence joins TRBV29-1 and TRBJ2-1; TRBD1 might be the D (6 bases). V lost 6 bases to trimming and J lost 7 bases, with 25 bases between them. The CDR3 spans 16 residues. The germline V gene encodes CDR1 SQVTM and CDR2 ANQGSEA. The CDR3 coding sequence is TGCAGCGTGGGGGCCTCTGGTGGGACGACGGGGAATGAGCAGTTCTTC. This sequence encodes CSVGASGGTTGNEQFF.

This clonotype was counted only a few times. The chain carries TRBV7-8 and TRBJ2-5; 7 positions agree with TRBD2. V dropped 5 bases and J dropped 5; count of bases not matched to a gene: 14. CDR1 is SGHVS and CDR2 is FQNEAQ in the germline V gene. This CDR3 is built from 16 residues. The CDR3 DNA is TGTGCCAGCAGCCCCGCGGGGGTGGGTGCAGGGGAGACCCAGTACTTC. Its translation: CASSPAGVGAGETQYF.

The chain joins TRBV20-1 to TRBJ2-7; no definite D call. V lost 2 bases and J 2 bases, leaving 7 bases between the germline ends. This CDR3 contains 12 residues. Germline V gives CDR1 DFQATT, CDR2 SNEGSKA (reference sequence). CDR3 in DNA: TGCAGTGCTAGAACAACCACCTACGAGCAGTACGTC. Translating it yields CSARTTTYEQYV.

This clonotype has more than one count but fewer than ten. V and J are TRBV7-6 and TRBJ2-1, with D perhaps TRBD2 (7 bases). Germline CDR1 reads SGHVS; CDR2 reads FNYEAQ. This CDR3 is built from 16 residues. V lost 5 bases, J lost 4 bases, and 18 bases lay in between. For the CDR3, the DNA is TGTGCCAGCAGCGTTCGGCGGGGAGGGGGTTACAATGAGCAGTTCTTC. Its translation is CASSVRRGGGYNEQFF.

This clonotype appeared many times. An end of the junction differs from the germline gene, which may be a read error. The chain links TRBV7-7 to TRBJ2-1; D remains ambiguous. Looked up from germline, CDR1 is SSHAT and CDR2 is FNYEAQ (reference sequence). This CDR3 has 12 amino acids. The CDR3 spells CASSPDGDEQFF. The CDR3, as DNA: TGTGCTAGCAGCCCCGATGGCGATGAGCAGTTCTTC.

This clonotype has ten or more counts. This rearrangement joins TRBV5-1 to TRBJ2-1, with 9 bases matching TRBD1. This CDR3 is 15 amino acids long. In germline, CDR1 is SGHRS, CDR2 YFSETQ. The V gene end was trimmed by 6 bases and the J gene end by 1 base; junction bases not matched to a gene: 5. Written as DNA, the CDR3 is TGCGCCAGCAACCGGGACAGGGTATCCTACAATGAGCAGTTCTTC. Its protein is CASNRDRVSYNEQFF. The full variable domain, with the rest looked up from reference TRBV5-1 and TRBJ2-1, is KAGVTQTPRYLIKTRGQQVTLSCSPISGHRSVSWYQQTPGQGLQFLFEYFSETQRNKGNFPGRFSGRQFSNSRSEMNVSTLELGDSALYLCASNRDRVSYNEQFFGPGTRLTVL.